The T cell receptor beta chain under discussion was sequenced for a study of cytomegalovirus exposure and HLA in healthy donors. At the level of the study: Earlier results showed some 120 million unique TCR beta sequences derived from roughly 190 million T cells.

Amplification used 60 Vbeta primers and 13 Jbeta primers. Original analysis: Per a later analysis, the number of unique TCR beta chains was some 82 million, of which roughly 10 million were shared. Produced via immunoSEQ multiplex PCR; TCRdb's table is partial and in-frame only. That table supplies the V and J calls and clone size; D and trimming were determined from the DNA. The sample has some 180,000 clones; around 76% are singletons. Points on this clone: What it recognizes is unknown.

Findings of the study overall: Later analysis found that TCR beta chains associated with HLA were more clonally expanded than other, equally common chains.

The junction had 5 bases not matched to a gene; V was cut back by 5 bases and J by 3 bases. CDR3 size: 15 residues. Per the germline V gene, CDR1 is LNHDA and CDR2 is SQIVND (reference sequence). Healthy bone marrow donors made up the donors. This chain connects TRBV19 to TRBJ1-4, with 8 bases that match TRBD1. The sequencing input was PBMCs. The source is a man between 35 and 55 years old in good health and CMV-seronegative. The DNA for the CDR3 is TGTGCCAGTAGTCAGGGACAGGCACCTAATGAAAAACTGTTTTTT. Encoded protein: CASSQGQAPNEKLFF. The full variable domain, its missing parts supplied by reference TRBV19 and TRBJ1-4, is DGGITQSPKYLFRKEGQNVTLSCEQNLNHDAMYWYRQDPGQGLRLIYYSQIVNDFQKGDIAEGYSVSREKKESFPLTVTSAQKNPTAFYLCASSQGQAPNEKLFFGSGTQLSVL.